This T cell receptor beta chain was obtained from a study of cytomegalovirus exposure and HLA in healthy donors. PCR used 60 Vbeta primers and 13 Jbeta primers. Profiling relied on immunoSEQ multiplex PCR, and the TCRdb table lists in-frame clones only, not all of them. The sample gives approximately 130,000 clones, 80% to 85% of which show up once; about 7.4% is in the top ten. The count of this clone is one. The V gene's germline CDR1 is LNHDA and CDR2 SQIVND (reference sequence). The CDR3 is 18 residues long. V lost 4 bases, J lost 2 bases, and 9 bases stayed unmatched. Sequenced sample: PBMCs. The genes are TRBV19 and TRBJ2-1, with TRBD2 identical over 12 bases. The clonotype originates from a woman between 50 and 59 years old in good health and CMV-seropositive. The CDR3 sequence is CASSKRLAGGLAYNEQFF. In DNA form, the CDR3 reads TGTGCCAGTAGTAAGAGGCTAGCGGGAGGGCTCGCCTACAATGAGCAGTTCTTC.